These 2 T cell receptor beta chains share one sample of origin, sequenced in a study of T cells in Graves' hyperthyroidism and ophthalmopathy. The CDR3 regions of TCR beta were amplified from RNA transcripts. With the HTBI primer set, the TCR CDR3 went through a first round of RT-PCR. MiXCR, run by TCRdb on the multiplex PCR reads, gives a single entry per CDR3 protein. The sample lists about 98,000 distinct CDR3 sequences; roughly 39% were seen once. Sequenced material: peripheral blood or thyroid tissue (not recorded which). These receptors were taken from a woman aged 25 to 39 with Graves' hyperthyroidism.

The chain combines TRBV20-1 with TRBJ1-2; tentative D call: TRBD1 (6 bases). Germline V gene sequence: CDR1 DFQATT, CDR2 SNEGSKA (reference sequence). This CDR3 comprises 14 residues. CDR3 sequence (DNA): TGCAGCGCGCCCGGACAGCGGGATGGTGATGGCTACACCTTC. This gives the protein CSAPGQRDGDGYTF.

This clonotype was picked up many times. The rearrangement uses TRBV6-6 and TRBJ2-7, with D maybe TRBD2 (6 bases). Germline lookup yields CDR1 MNHNY and CDR2 SVGAGI (reference sequence). The CDR3 is made up of 13 amino acids. V was pared by 7 bases and J by 5 bases, with 15 bases between. The CDR3 DNA reads as TGTGCCAGCACCAGTGGGGGGAAGGACGAGCAGTACTTC. Its protein product is CASTSGGKDEQYF.